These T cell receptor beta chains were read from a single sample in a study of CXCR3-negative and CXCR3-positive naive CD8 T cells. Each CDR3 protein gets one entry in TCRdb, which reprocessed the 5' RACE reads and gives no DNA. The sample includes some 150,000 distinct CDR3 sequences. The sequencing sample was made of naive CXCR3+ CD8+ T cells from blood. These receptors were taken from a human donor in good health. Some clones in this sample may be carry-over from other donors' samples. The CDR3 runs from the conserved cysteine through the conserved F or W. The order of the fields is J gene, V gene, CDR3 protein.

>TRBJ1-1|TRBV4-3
CASSQGPGQGMNTEAFF
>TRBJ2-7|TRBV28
CASSSLAGEDEQYF
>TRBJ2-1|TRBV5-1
CASRHDSYNEQFF
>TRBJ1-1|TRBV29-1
CSGSFIQGADTEAFF
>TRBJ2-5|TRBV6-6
CASSYVSGKETQYF
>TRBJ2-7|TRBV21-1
CASSKRGQGASYEQYF
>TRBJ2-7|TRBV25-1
CASSLSCGDSGRSSYEQYF
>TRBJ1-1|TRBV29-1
CSVEDGDSWGTEAFF
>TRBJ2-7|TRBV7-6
CASSLGFGDTYEQYF
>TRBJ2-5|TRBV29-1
CSAPGGQETQYF
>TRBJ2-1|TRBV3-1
CARSLDRVGPSYNEQFF
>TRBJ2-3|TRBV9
CASSVEASGADTQYF
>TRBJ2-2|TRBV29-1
CSGEEGWNTGELFF
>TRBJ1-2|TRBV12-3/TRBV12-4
CASSFQIGNDGYTF
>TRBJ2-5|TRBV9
CASSDSQETQYF
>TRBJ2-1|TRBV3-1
CASSLPSGAYNEQFF
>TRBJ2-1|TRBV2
CASSSGGAFYNEQFF
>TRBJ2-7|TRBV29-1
CSVEGGTYEQYF
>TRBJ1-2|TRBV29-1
CSVETPGQGNGYTF
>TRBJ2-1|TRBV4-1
CASSQQSGGAYNEQFF
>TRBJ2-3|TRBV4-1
CASSQIVSTGVTDTQYF
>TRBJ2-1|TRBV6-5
CASSKALNYNEQFF
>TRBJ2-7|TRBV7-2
CASSPGTGGYF
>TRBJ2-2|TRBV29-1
CSVPSPGTKTPNTGELFF
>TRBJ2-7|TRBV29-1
CSVVAGPEDYEQYF
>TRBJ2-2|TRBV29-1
CSVLGANTGELFF
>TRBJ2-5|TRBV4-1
CASSQEFKWETQYF
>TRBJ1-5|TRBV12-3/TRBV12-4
CASSLVPSNQPQHF
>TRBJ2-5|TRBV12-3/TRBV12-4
CASSALGIEETQYF
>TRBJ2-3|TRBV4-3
CASSQDEGRLLGDTQYF
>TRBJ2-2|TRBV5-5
CASSYGTGEQFF
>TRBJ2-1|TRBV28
CASRGGGRTNEQFF
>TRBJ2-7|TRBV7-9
CASSQDTAYEQYF
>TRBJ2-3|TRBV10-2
CASGRVGGGHGDTQYF
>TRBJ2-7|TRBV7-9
CASSRGAGVEYEQYF
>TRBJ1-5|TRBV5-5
CASSLEGWGNQPQHF
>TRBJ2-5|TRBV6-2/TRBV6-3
CASSYELEGLDRETQYF
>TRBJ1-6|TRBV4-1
CASSQGDREHPLHF
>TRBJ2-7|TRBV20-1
CSAETASSYEQYF
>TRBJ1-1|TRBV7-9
CASSFSVGLNTEAFF
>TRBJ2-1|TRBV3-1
CASSQDRLALEQFF
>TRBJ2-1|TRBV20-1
CSAPVELAGVGNEQFF
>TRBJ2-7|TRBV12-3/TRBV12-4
CASSYPGFEQYF
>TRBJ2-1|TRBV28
CASSLDPISEQFF
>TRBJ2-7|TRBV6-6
CASSYSTTSGGAYEQYF
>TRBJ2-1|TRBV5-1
CASRSRPGLAGNLPYNEQFF
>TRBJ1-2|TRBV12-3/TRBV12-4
CASSDSTLNYGYTF
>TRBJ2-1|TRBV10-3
CAISEGRGPSYNEQFF
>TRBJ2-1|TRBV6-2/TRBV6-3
CASSYGPNEQFF
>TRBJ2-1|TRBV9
CASSARLAGVDAEQFF